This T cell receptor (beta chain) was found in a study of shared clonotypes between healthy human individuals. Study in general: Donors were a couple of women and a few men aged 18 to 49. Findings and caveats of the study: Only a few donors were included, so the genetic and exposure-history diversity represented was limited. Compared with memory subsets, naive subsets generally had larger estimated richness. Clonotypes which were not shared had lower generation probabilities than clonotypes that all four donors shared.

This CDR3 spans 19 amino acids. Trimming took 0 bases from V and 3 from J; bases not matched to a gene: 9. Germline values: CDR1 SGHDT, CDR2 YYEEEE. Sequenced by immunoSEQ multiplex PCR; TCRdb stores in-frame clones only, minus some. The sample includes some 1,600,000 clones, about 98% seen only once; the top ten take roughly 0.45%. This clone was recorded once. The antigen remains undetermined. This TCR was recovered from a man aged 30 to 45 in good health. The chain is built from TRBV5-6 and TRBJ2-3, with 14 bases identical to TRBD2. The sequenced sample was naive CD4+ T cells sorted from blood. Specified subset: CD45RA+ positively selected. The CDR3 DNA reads TGTGCCAGCAGCTTGGTGGGGACTAGCGGGAGTGGGGGGACAGATACGCAGTATTTT. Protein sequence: CASSLVGTSGSGGTDTQYF.